A single sample gave rise to the 21 T cell receptor beta chains below, sequenced in a study of cytomegalovirus exposure and HLA in healthy donors. PCR primers comprised 60 Vbeta and 13 Jbeta primers. Generated by immunoSEQ multiplex PCR, the TCRdb table keeps only in-frame clones and is missing some. In the table there are 150,000 to 180,000 clones, 70% to 90% of which are singletons. Sequenced sample: PBMCs. These receptors were collected from a woman under 30 in good health and CMV-seronegative.

The chain combines TRBV19 with TRBJ2-5; 10 positions agree with TRBD1. The junction had 10 bases not matched to a gene; V was cut back by 4 bases and J by 5 bases. Germline V gene sequence: CDR1 LNHDA, CDR2 SQIVND (reference sequence). This CDR3 has 16 residues. The DNA for the CDR3 is TGTGCCAGTAGTACCTGGACAGGGGGGTCGGGGGAGACCCAGTACTTC. It yields the protein CASSTWTGGSGETQYF.

The chain carries TRBV2 and TRBJ2-3; 9 bases fit TRBD2. The germline gives CDR1 SNHLY, CDR2 FYNNEI. The CDR3 is 15 residues long. After removal of 2 bases from V and 8 bases from J, the junction contained 8 bases not matched to a gene. The CDR3 reads CASSEQRGAVGTQYF. CDR3 coding DNA: TGTGCCAGCAGTGAACAGCGGGGGGCGGTAGGTACGCAGTATTTT. Full variable domain (outside the CDR3, taken from reference TRBV2 and TRBJ2-3): EPEVTQTPSHQVTQMGQEVILRCVPISNHLYFYWYRQILGQKVEFLVSFYNNEISEKSEIFDDQFSVERPDGSNFTLKIRSTKLEDSAMYFCASSEQRGAVGTQYFGPGTRLTVL.

The chain recombines TRBV7-9 with TRBJ1-5, with TRBD1 identical over 12 bases. CDR1 is SEHNR, CDR2 FQNEAQ, per germline (reference sequence). The ends lost 0 bases at V and 0 bases at J; junction bases unmatched: 6. The CDR3 spans 19 residues. The CDR3 spells CASSLAGTGGQASNQPQHF. In DNA form, the CDR3 reads TGTGCCAGCAGCTTAGCTGGGACAGGGGGCCAGGCTAGCAATCAGCCCCAGCATTTT.

The rearrangement joins TRBV25-1 to TRBJ1-2, with D possibly TRBD1 on 6 matching bases. From germline, CDR1 is MGHDK and CDR2 SYGVNS. The V gene lost 3 bases and the J gene lost 7 bases, with 21 bases spanning the gap. The CDR3 has 16 amino acids. CDR3 amino acids: CASSDLPGAMVGGYTF. The DNA of the CDR3 is TGTGCCAGCAGTGATCTCCCAGGGGCGATGGTTGGTGGCTACACCTTC.

The chain combines TRBV15 with TRBJ1-4; D not certain. The V gene lost 3 bases and the J gene lost 1 base, with 9 bases spanning the gap. Germline assignment: CDR1 LNHNV and CDR2 YYDKDF (reference sequence). The CDR3 length is 15 residues. The DNA for the CDR3 is TGTGCCACCAGCAGCCGGCGGCAAACTAATGAAAAACTGTTTTTT. It specifies CATSSRRQTNEKLFF.

V and J are TRBV4-2 and TRBJ2-7; D is possibly TRBD2 (6 bases). The germline gives CDR1 LGHNA, CDR2 YNFKEQ. Trimming took off 0 bases at V and 3 bases at J, with 18 bases between the two ends. The CDR3 covers 17 residues. The CDR3 sequence: CASSQEATGDPYYEQYF. The CDR3 DNA reads as TGTGCCAGCAGCCAAGAAGCGACGGGAGACCCCTACTACGAGCAGTACTTC.

This sequence joins TRBV2 and TRBJ1-5; TRBD1 agrees at 8 bases. CDR1 is SNHLY and CDR2 is FYNNEI in the germline V gene. This CDR3 comprises 17 residues. J gave up 2 bases and V 8 bases, and 14 bases lay outside the gene matches. The chain's CDR3 is CASGVTILDRGNQPQHF. For the CDR3, the DNA is TGTGCCAGCGGAGTGACCATTTTGGACAGGGGCAATCAGCCCCAGCATTTT.

This sequence joins TRBV11-2 and TRBJ2-3, with TRBD2 as a possible D gene (5 bases). The V end was cut by 6 bases, the J end by 6 bases, with 13 bases between. The germline V gene encodes CDR1 SGHAT and CDR2 FQNNGV. CDR3 length: 13 residues. The DNA of the CDR3 is TGTGCCAGCAGAGGCCCCCTAGCTGATACGCAGTATTTT. Protein: CASRGPLADTQYF. Looking up the rest from reference TRBV11-2 and TRBJ2-3 gives the full variable domain: EAGVAQSPRYKIIEKRQSVAFWCNPISGHATLYWYQQILGQGPKLLIQFQNNGVVDDSQLPKDRFSAERLKGVDSTLKIQPAKLEDSAVYLCASRGPLADTQYFGPGTRLTVL.

The chain has TRBV6-5 and TRBJ1-5; D gene ambiguous. Per the germline V gene, CDR1 is MNHEY and CDR2 is SVGAGI. This CDR3 is 14 amino acids long. V lost 0 bases to trimming and J lost 6 bases, with 9 bases between them. The CDR3 nucleotides read TGTGCCAGCAGTTACTCGAGCGGGGTTCAGCCCCAGCATTTT. Translation: CASSYSSGVQPQHF.

This chain joins TRBV4-3 and TRBJ1-2; perhaps TRBD1 as D (6 bases). In germline, CDR1 is LGHNA, CDR2 YSLEER. The V end was cut by 4 bases, the J end by 3 bases, with 21 bases between. CDR3 length equals 17 residues. The CDR3 region is CASSPGLGRGDDYGYTF. CDR3 nucleotides: TGCGCCAGCAGCCCTGGCCTTGGCAGGGGAGACGACTATGGCTACACCTTC.

This clone showed up just once. J is TRBJ1-5 and V is TRBV27, with a tentative D call TRBD1 (5 bases). The V gene lost 6 bases and the J gene lost 1 base, with 10 bases spanning the gap. The length of the CDR3 is 14 residues. Germline CDR1 reads MNHEY; CDR2 reads SMNVEV (reference sequence). Written as DNA, the CDR3 is TGTGCCAGCAGAAGGGGTGGGAGCAATCAGCCCCAGCATTTT. Translation gives CASRRGGSNQPQHF.

The chain is built from TRBV7-2 and TRBJ2-1; D may be TRBD2 (7 bases). Germline V CDR1 and CDR2: SGHTA, FQGNSA. V was shortened by 5 bases and J by 6 bases, with 11 bases between the two germline ends. The CDR3 has 13 amino acids. CDR3 amino acids: CASSGRGGNEQFF. The DNA of the CDR3 is TGTGCCAGCAGCGGGAGGGGGGGCAATGAGCAGTTCTTC.

This clone was detected only a few times. The chain employs TRBV5-4 and TRBJ2-7, with D hard to call. V lost 1 base to trimming and J lost 6 bases, with 11 bases between them. Germline V gene data show CDR1 as SGHNT and CDR2 as YYREEE (reference sequence). CDR3 length equals 13 residues. This CDR3 reads CASSLRRHREQYF. In DNA form, the CDR3 reads TGTGCCAGCAGCTTGCGGCGACACCGCGAGCAGTACTTC.

The chain has TRBV27 and TRBJ2-2; TRBD2 aligns across 7 bases. J was trimmed by 2 bases and V by 6 bases; bases with no gene match: 9. This CDR3 comprises 16 residues. Germline values: CDR1 MNHEY, CDR2 SMNVEV (reference sequence). The CDR3 loop is CASREWAGDNTGELFF. As DNA, the CDR3 is TGTGCCAGCAGGGAATGGGCGGGGGATAACACCGGGGAGCTGTTTTTT.

This clone has only a few counts. V is TRBV5-5 and J is TRBJ2-5; D may be TRBD2 (5 bases). The CDR3 extends over 13 amino acids. Germline V lookup: CDR1 SGHKS, CDR2 YYEKEE (reference sequence). V gave up 4 bases and J gave up 2 bases, with 9 bases separating them. The CDR3 DNA follows: TGTGCCAGCAGCCGGGGAAGTCAAGAGACCCAGTACTTC. This sequence encodes CASSRGSQETQYF.

This sequence joins TRBV28 and TRBJ2-1; the D gene is possibly TRBD2 (5 bases). The CDR3 is made up of 15 amino acids. Trimming cost V 2 bases and J 0 bases, with 8 bases left between them. CDR1 and CDR2 from the germline V gene are MDHEN and SYDVKM. The CDR3 region is CASSLPGSSYNEQFF. The CDR3 DNA follows: TGTGCCAGCAGTTTACCGGGGAGCTCCTACAATGAGCAGTTCTTC.

This chain joins TRBV29-1 and TRBJ1-6; D is ambiguous. The CDR3 runs to 12 residues. The V end lost 4 bases, the J end lost 6 bases, and 7 bases lay between the germline ends. The V gene's germline CDR1 is SQVTM and CDR2 ANQGSEA. As DNA, the CDR3 is TGCAGCGTTGGACACCCTAATTCACCCCTCCACTTT. It translates to CSVGHPNSPLHF.

The V gene is TRBV11-2, the J gene TRBJ2-1; 12 nucleotides line up with TRBD2. CDR1 is SGHAT, CDR2 FQNNGV, per germline. J lost 8 bases, V lost 3 bases, and 8 bases had no gene match. The CDR3 runs 16 residues. CDR3 amino acids: CASSFGLAGGPHEQFF. DNA of the CDR3: TGTGCCAGCAGCTTCGGGCTAGCGGGGGGGCCTCATGAGCAGTTCTTC.

The V and J genes are TRBV27 and TRBJ2-7; D not certain. The CDR3 extends over 13 amino acids. Looked up from germline, CDR1 is MNHEY and CDR2 is SMNVEV (reference sequence). V was trimmed by 4 bases and J by 3 bases, leaving 10 bases between them. CDR3 residues: CASSYEVHYEQYF. DNA for the CDR3: TGTGCCAGCAGTTACGAGGTCCACTACGAGCAGTACTTC.

This clone was observed a few times. This chain links TRBV7-2 with TRBJ2-5; 11 nucleotides match TRBD2. This CDR3 has 17 residues. V was clipped by 3 bases and J by 4 bases; unmatched bases: 10. Germline-derived CDR1 and CDR2 are SGHTA and FQGNSA. The CDR3 DNA sequence: TGTGCCAGCAGCTTGCTAGCGGGAGGTTCTGATGGAGAGACCCAGTACTTC. It is translated as CASSLLAGGSDGETQYF.

The CDR3 DNA is TGTGCCAGCAGCTTAGACTCAGGGATTAATGAAAAACTGTTTTTT. As protein: CASSLDSGINEKLFF. The chain couples TRBV7-9 to TRBJ1-4; D is perhaps TRBD1 (5 bases). CDR1 is SEHNR and CDR2 is FQNEAQ in the germline V gene (reference sequence). V gave up 1 base and J gave up 4 bases, with 10 bases separating them. The CDR3 is 15 amino acids.